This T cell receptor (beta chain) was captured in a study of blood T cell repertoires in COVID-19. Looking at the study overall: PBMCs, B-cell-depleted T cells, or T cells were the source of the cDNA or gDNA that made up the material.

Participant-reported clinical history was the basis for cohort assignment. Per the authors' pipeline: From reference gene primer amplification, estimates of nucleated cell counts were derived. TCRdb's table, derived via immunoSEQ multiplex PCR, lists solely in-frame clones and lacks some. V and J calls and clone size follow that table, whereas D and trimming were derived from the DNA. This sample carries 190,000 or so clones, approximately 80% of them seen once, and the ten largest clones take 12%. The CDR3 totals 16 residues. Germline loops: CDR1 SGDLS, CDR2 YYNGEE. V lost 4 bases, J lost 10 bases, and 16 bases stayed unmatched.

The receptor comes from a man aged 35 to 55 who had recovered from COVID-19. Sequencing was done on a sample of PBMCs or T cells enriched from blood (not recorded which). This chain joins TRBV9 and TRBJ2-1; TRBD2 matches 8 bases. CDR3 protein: CASSPRPAGDTGEQFF. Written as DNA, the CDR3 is TGTGCCAGCAGCCCGCGCCCAGCGGGAGATACAGGAGAGCAGTTCTTC.